These 10 T cell receptor beta chains were all obtained from the same sample, sequenced in a study of blood T cell repertoires in COVID-19. Here immunoSEQ multiplex PCR was the method, and the copy in TCRdb shows in-frame clones only, minus some. The sample yields around 160,000 clones, around 89% seen once. The sample comprised PBMCs or T cells enriched from blood (not recorded which). The source of these receptors is a woman in her twenties or thirties with acute COVID-19.

The chain joins TRBV6-2 or TRBV6-3 to TRBJ1-5; no clear D gene. The germline V gene encodes CDR1 MNHEY and CDR2 SVGEGT. Deletions cut 5 bases from V and 8 bases from J, with 16 bases between. CDR3 length equals 14 residues. CDR3 in DNA: TGTGCCAGCAGTCCAAGCACGGAGAGTAAGCCCCAGCATTTT. As protein: CASSPSTESKPQHF.

This rearrangement joins TRBV24-1 to TRBJ2-1; 7 nucleotides match TRBD2. Looked up from germline, CDR1 is KGHDR and CDR2 is SFDVKD. This CDR3 comprises 14 residues. The J segment lost 4 bases and the V segment lost 4 bases, leaving 3 bases of the junction unmatched. The CDR3 is CATSDRDYYNEQFF. DNA for the CDR3: TGTGCCACCAGTGACCGGGACTATTACAATGAGCAGTTCTTC.

The rearrangement links TRBV7-6 to TRBJ1-1; TRBD1 might be the D (5 bases). V lost 5 bases and J lost 0, with 13 bases in between. The CDR3 is 15 amino acids. Germline V gene data show CDR1 as SGHVS and CDR2 as FNYEAQ. The CDR3 sequence is CASSPGGRMNTEAFF. The DNA of the CDR3 is TGTGCCAGCAGCCCGGGGGGACGGATGAACACTGAAGCTTTCTTT.

This chain connects TRBV28 to TRBJ2-1; 10 nucleotides align to TRBD1. Trimming cost V 6 bases and J 7 bases; bases outside gene matches: 15. The CDR3 consists of 17 residues. From germline, CDR1 is MDHEN and CDR2 SYDVKM. CDR3 loop: CASSLTLPGTGVNEQFF. Here the CDR3 DNA reads TGTGCCAGCAGCCTAACCCTCCCCGGGACAGGGGTTAATGAGCAGTTCTTC.

The chain links TRBV12-3 or TRBV12-4 to TRBJ1-2; D ambiguous. Trimming stripped 6 bases from V and 0 bases from J, with 8 bases between. The CDR3 spans 13 residues. The CDR3 reads CASRYSANYGYTF. The CDR3 DNA sequence: TGTGCCAGCAGATATTCAGCTAACTATGGCTACACCTTC.

The chain links TRBV5-1 to TRBJ2-6; 7 bases fit TRBD1. The CDR3 is 17 residues long. From germline, CDR1 is SGHRS and CDR2 YFSETQ. V lost 4 bases, J lost 3 bases, and 10 bases stayed unmatched. CDR3 coding DNA: TGCGCCAGCAGCAACAAAGGGGGCGTCAATGGGGCCAACGTCCTGACTTTC. This encodes CASSNKGGVNGANVLTF.

The rearrangement uses TRBV2 and TRBJ2-7; a weak D match, TRBD1 (5 bases). Trimming shortened V by 4 bases and J by 5 bases, and 9 bases separated the two germline ends. Germline-derived CDR1 and CDR2 are SNHLY and FYNNEI. CDR3 length: 12 residues. The CDR3 bases are TGTGCCAGCAGTGGGCAGGGTGACGAGCAGTACTTC. Translation: CASSGQGDEQYF.

V is TRBV29-1 and J is TRBJ2-2, with a weak D call TRBD1 (5 bases). Germline V lookup: CDR1 SQVTM, CDR2 ANQGSEA. CDR3 size: 14 residues. Trimming shortened V by 4 bases and J by 1 base, and 10 bases separated the two germline ends. CDR3 residues: CSVGGLLNTGELFF. In DNA form, the CDR3 reads TGCAGCGTTGGGGGCCTGCTGAACACCGGGGAGCTGTTTTTT.

The chain uses TRBV18 and TRBJ1-2; TRBD1 matches at 10 bases. V lost 3 bases, J lost 4 bases, and 2 bases stayed unmatched. The CDR3 has 14 amino acids. Germline CDR1 KGHSH, CDR2 LQKENI. In DNA form, the CDR3 reads TGTGCCAGCTCACCCGGACAGGGGGGCTATGGCTACACCTTC. The encoded protein is CASSPGQGGYGYTF.

The chain recombines TRBV5-1 with TRBJ1-1; D is undetermined. V lost 5 bases and J lost 4, with 9 bases in between. CDR1 is SGHRS, CDR2 YFSETQ, per germline. This CDR3 is built from 12 residues. The CDR3 DNA reads as TGCGCCAGCAGGGAGGAGGGCACTGAAGCTTTCTTT. Residues: CASREEGTEAFF.